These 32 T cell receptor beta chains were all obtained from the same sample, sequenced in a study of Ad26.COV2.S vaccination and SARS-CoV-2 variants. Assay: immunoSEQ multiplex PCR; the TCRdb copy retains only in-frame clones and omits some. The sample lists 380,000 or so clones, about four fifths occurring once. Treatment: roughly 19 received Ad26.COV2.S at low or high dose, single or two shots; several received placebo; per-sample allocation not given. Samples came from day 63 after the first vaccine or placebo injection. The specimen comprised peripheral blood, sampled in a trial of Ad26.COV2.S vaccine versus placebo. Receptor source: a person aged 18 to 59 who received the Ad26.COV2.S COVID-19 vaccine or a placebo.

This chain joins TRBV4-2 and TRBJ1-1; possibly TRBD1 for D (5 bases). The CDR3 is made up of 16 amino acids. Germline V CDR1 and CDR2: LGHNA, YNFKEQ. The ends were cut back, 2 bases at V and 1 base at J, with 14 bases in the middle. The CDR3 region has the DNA TGTGCCAGCAGCCAACCGAGGGGCAGGGAGAACACTGAAGCTTTCTTT. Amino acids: CASSQPRGRENTEAFF.

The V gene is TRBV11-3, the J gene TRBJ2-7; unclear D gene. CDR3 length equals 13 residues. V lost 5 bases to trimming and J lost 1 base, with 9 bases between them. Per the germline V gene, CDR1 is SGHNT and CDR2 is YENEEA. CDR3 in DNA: TGTGCCAGCAGCCGGTCCGTGTCCTACGAGCAGTACTTC. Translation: CASSRSVSYEQYF. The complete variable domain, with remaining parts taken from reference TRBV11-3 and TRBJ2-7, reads EAGVVQSPRYKIIEKKQPVAFWCNPISGHNTLYWYLQNLGQGPELLIRYENEEAVDDSQLPKDRFSAERLKGVDSTLKIQPAELGDSAVYLCASSRSVSYEQYFGPGTRLTVT.

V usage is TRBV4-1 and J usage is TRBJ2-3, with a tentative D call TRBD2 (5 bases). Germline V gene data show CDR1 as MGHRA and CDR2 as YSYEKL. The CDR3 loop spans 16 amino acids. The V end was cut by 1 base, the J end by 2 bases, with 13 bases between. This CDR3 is CASSQGAGLATDTQYF. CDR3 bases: TGCGCCAGCAGCCAAGGGGCTGGGCTAGCCACAGATACGCAGTATTTT.

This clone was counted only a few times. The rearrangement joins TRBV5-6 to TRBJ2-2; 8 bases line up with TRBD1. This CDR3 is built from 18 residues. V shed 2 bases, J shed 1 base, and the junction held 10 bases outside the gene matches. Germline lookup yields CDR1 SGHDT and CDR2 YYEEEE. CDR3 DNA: TGTGCCAGCAGCTTCGACAGGGGAGCGATTTTGAACACCGGGGAGCTGTTTTTT. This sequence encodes CASSFDRGAILNTGELFF.

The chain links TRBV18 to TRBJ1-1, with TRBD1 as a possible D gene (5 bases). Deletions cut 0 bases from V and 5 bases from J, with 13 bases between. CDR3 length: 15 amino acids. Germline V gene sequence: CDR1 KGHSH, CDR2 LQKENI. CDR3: CASSPPTRVRTEAFF. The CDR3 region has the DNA TGTGCCAGCTCACCACCTACCAGGGTGAGAACTGAAGCTTTCTTT.

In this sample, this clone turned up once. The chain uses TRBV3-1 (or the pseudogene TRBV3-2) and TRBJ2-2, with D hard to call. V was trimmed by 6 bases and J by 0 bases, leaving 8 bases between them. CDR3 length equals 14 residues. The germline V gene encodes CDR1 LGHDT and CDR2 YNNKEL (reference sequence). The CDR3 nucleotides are TGTGCCAGCAGACGAACAACGAACACCGGGGAGCTGTTTTTT. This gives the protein CASRRTTNTGELFF.

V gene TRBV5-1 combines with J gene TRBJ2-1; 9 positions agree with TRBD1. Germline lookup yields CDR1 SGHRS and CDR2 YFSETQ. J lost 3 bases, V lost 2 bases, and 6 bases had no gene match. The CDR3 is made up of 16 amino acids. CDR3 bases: TGCGCCAGCAGCTTAGCCGGGACAGGGCTCTACAATGAGCAGTTCTTC. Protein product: CASSLAGTGLYNEQFF.

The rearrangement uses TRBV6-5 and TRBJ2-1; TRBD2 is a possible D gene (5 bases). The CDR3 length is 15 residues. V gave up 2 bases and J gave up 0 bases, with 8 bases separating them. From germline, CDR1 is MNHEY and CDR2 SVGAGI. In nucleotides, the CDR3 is TGTGCCAGCAGTTACGAGGGAAGCTCCTACAATGAGCAGTTCTTC. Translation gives CASSYEGSSYNEQFF.

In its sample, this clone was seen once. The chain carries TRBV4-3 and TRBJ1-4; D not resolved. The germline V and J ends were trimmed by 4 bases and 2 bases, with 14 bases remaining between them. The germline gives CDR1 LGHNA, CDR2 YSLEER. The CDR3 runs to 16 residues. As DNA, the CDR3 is TGCGCCAGCAGCCCCCTATCTGGGGAGACTAATGAAAAACTGTTTTTT. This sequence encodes CASSPLSGETNEKLFF.

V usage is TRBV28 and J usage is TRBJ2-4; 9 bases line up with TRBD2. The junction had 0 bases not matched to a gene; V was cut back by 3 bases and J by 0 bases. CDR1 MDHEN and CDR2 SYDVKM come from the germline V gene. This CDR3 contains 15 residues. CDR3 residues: CASSFSGGAKNIQYF. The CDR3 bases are TGTGCCAGCAGTTTTAGCGGGGGAGCCAAAAACATTCAGTACTTC.

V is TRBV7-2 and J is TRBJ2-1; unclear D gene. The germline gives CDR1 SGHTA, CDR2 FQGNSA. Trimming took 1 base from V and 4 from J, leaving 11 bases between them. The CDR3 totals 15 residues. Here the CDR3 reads CASSLEPNLYNEQFF. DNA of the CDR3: TGTGCCAGCAGCTTAGAGCCTAATTTATACAATGAGCAGTTCTTC.

CDR3 coding DNA: TGTGCCAGCAGTGAAGCGGGTCAGGGAGGAACTGAAGCTTTCTTT. Translating gives CASSEAGQGGTEAFF. The V call is TRBV6-1, the J call TRBJ1-1, with D perhaps TRBD1 (5 bases). This CDR3 comprises 15 residues. Germline-derived CDR1 and CDR2 are MNHNS and SASEGT. Trimming removed 0 bases at V and 5 bases at J, with 13 bases between.

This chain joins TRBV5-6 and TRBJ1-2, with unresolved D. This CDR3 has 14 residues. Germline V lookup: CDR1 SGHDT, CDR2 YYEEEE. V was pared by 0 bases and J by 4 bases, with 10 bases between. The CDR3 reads CASSLGRILYGYTF. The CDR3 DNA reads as TGTGCCAGCAGCTTGGGCAGAATCCTCTATGGCTACACCTTC.

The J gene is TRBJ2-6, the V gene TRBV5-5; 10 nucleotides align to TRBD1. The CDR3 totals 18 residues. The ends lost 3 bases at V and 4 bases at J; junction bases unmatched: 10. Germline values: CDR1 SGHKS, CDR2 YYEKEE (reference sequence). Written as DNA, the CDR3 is TGTGCCAGCAGCTCTGGACAGGGGGTGAACTTCGGGGCCAACGTCCTGACTTTC. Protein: CASSSGQGVNFGANVLTF.

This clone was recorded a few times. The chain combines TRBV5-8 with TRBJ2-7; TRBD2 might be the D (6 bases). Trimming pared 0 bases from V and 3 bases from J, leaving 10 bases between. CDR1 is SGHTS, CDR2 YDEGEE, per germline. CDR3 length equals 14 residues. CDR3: CASSLVAGNYEQYF. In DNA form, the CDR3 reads TGTGCCAGCAGCTTGGTCGCGGGAAACTACGAGCAGTACTTC.

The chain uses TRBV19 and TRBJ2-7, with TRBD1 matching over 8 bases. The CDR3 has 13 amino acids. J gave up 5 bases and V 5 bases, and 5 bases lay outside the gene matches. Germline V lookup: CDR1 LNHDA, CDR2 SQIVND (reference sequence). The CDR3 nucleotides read TGTGCCAGTAGTTGGACAGGGCAGAACGAGCAGTACTTC. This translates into CASSWTGQNEQYF.

The CDR3 DNA is TGTGCCAGCAGCCAAGATACGAGCGGGGGGGCACGAGAGCAGTTCTTC. It specifies CASSQDTSGGAREQFF. The chain carries TRBV4-2 and TRBJ2-1, with 10 nucleotides matching TRBD2. V shed 0 bases and J 10 bases; nucleotides not matched to a gene: 9. CDR3 length: 16 amino acids. Germline-derived CDR1 and CDR2 are LGHNA and YNFKEQ.

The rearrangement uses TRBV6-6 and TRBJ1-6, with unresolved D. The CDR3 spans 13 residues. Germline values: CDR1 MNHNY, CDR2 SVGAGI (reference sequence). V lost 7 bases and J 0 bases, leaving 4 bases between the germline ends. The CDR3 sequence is CASTPSYNSPLHF. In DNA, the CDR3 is TGTGCCAGCACGCCCTCCTATAATTCACCCCTCCACTTT.

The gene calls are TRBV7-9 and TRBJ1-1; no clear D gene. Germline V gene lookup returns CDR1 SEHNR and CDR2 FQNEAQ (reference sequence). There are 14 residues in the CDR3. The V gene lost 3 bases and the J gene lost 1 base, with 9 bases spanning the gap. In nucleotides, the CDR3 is TGTGCCAGCAGCTTCGGGCAGGCGAACACTGAAGCTTTCTTT. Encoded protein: CASSFGQANTEAFF.

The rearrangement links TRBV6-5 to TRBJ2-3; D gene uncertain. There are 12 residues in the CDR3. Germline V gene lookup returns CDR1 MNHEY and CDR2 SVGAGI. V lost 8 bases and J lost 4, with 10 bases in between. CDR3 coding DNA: TGTGCCAGCCCATCAAGGGCAGATACGCAGTATTTT. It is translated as CASPSRADTQYF.

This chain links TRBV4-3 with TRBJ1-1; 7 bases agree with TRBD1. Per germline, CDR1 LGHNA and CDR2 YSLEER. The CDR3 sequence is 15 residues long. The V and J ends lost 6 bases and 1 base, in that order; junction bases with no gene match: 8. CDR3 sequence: CASRDRWVQNTEAFF. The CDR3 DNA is TGCGCCAGCAGGGACAGGTGGGTGCAGAACACTGAAGCTTTCTTT.

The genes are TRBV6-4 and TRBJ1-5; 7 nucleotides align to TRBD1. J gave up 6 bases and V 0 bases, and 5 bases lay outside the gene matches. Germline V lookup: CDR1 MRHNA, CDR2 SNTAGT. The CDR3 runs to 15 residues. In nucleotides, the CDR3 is TGTGCCAGCAGTGACTCAGGGGGCGCGGGTCAGCCCCAGCATTTT. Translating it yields CASSDSGGAGQPQHF.

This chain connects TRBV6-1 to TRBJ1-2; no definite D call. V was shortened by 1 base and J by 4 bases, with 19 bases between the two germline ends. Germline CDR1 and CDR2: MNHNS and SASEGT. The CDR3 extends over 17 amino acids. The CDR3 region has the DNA TGTGCCAGCAGTGAAGGGGGTTCAGGTTGGCGTGGCTATGGCTACACCTTC. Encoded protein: CASSEGGSGWRGYGYTF.

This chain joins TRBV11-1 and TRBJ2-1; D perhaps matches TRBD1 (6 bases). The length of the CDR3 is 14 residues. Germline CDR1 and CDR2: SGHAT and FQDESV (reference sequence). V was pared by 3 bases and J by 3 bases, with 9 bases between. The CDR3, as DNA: TGTGCCAGCAGCTTCCTGGACAGCTACAATGAGCAGTTCTTC. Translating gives CASSFLDSYNEQFF.

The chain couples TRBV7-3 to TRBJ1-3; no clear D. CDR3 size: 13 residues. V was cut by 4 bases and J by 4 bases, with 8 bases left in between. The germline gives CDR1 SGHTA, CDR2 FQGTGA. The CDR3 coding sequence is TGTGCCAGCAGCTCGGGTCTGGGAAACACCATATATTTT. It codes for CASSSGLGNTIYF.

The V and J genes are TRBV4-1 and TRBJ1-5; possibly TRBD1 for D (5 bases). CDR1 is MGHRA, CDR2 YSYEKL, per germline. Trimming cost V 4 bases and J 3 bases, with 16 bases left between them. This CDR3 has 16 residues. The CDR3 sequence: CASSRAPTQANQPQHF. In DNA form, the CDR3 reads TGCGCCAGCAGCCGCGCCCCCACACAGGCCAATCAGCCCCAGCATTTT.

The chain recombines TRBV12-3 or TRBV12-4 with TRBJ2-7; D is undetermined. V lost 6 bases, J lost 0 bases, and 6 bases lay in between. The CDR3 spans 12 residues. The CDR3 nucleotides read TGTGCCAGCAGCTCCGACTCCTACGAGCAGTACTTC. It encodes CASSSDSYEQYF.

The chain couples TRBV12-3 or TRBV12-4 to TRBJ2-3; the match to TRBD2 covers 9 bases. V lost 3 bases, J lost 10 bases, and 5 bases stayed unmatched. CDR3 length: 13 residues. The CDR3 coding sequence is TGTGCCAGCAGTTTGGGCGGGGGGGGTCCGCAGTATTTT. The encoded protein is CASSLGGGGPQYF.

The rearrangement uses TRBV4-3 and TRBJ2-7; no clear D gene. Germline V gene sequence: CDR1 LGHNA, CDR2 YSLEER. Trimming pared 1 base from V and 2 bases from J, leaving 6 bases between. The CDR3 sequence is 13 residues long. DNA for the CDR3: TGCGCCAGCAGCCAAGTTCCCACCTACGAGCAGTACTTC. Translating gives CASSQVPTYEQYF.

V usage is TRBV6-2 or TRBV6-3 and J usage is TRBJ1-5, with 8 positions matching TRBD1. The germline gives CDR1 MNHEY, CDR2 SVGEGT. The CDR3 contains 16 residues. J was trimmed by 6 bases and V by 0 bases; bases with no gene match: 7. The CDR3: CASSYSGRGLGQPQHF. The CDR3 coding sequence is TGTGCCAGCAGTTACTCGGGCAGGGGGCTCGGTCAGCCCCAGCATTTT.

The CDR3 protein is CASSFGTSSGELFF. CDR3 nucleotide sequence: TGTGCCAGCAGCTTCGGAACATCCAGCGGGGAGCTGTTTTTT. The chain has TRBV11-3 and TRBJ2-2, with no clear D. V was trimmed by 3 bases and J by 7 bases, leaving 12 bases between them. This CDR3 contains 14 residues. The germline V gene encodes CDR1 SGHNT and CDR2 YENEEA.

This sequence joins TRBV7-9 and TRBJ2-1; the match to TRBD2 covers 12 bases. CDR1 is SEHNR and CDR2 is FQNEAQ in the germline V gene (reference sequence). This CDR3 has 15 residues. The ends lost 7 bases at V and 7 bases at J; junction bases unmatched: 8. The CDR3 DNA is TGTGCCAGCATCCTGACTAGCGGGGGTGGGAATGAGCAGTTCTTC. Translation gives CASILTSGGGNEQFF.